The clone carrying this T cell receptor beta chain has a single count. The CDR3 loop spans 14 amino acids. Trimming removed 10 bases from V and 5 bases from J, with 16 bases in between. From germline, CDR1 is SGHNT and CDR2 YYREEE (reference sequence). These data belong to a study of blood T cell repertoires in COVID-19. For the study at large: Nucleic acid was either cDNA or gDNA, and it came from T cells, B-cell-depleted T cells, or PBMCs.

Under the authors' procedure: Counts of nucleated cells, estimated from reference gene primer amplification, were obtained. The assay was immunoSEQ multiplex PCR, and TCRdb's table has in-frame clones only and misses some. The V and J calls and the clone size are those of that table, but D and trimming were determined from the DNA. The profile shows about 99,000 clones, about four fifths of them singletons. The chain recombines TRBV5-4 with TRBJ1-6; D ambiguous. This receptor was taken from a woman over 75 with active or convalescent COVID-19. The material sequenced was peripheral blood. DNA of the CDR3: TGTGCCCGGGGTCAAGACCGGAATAATTCACCCCTCCACTTT. Its translation is CARGQDRNNSPLHF.